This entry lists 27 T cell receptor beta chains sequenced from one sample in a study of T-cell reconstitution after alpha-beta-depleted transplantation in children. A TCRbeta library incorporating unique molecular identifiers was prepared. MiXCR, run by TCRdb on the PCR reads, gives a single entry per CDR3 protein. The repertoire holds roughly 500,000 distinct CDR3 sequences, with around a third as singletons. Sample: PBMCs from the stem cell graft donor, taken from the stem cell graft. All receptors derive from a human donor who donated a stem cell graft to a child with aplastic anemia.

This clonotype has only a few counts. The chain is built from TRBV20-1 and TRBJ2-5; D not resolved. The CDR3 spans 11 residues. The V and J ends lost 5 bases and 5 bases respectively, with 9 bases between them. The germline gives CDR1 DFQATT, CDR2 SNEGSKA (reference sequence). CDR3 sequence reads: CSAVRSETQYF. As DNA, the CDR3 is TGCAGTGCTGTAAGATCTGAGACCCAGTACTTC.

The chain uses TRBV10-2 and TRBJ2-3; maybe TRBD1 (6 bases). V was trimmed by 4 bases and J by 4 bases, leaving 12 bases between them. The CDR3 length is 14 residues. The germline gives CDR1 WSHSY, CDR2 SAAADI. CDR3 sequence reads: CASSGAGAPDTQYF. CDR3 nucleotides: TGCGCCAGCAGTGGGGCAGGGGCCCCAGATACGCAGTATTTT.

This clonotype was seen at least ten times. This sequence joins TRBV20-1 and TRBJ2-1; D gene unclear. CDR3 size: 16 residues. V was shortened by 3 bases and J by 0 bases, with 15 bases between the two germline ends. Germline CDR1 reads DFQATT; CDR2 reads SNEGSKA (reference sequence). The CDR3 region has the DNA TGCAGTGCTAGCCCCAAGGCCCGGAGCTCCTACAATGAGCAGTTCTTC. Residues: CSASPKARSSYNEQFF.

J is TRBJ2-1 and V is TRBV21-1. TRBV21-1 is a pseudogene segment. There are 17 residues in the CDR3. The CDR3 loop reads CASSKESRLRYYNEQFF. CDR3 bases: TGTGCCAGCAGCAAAGAATCGCGGCTGAGATACTACAATGAGCAGTTCTTC.

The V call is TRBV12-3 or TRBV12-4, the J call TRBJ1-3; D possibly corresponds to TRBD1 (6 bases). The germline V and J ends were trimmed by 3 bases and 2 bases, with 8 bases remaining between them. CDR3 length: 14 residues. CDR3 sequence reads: CASSFGQTGNTIYF. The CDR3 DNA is TGTGCCAGCAGTTTCGGACAGACTGGAAACACCATATATTTT.

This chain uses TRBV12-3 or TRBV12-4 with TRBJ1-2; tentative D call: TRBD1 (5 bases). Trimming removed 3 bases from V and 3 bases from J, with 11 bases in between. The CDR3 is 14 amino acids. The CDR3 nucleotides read TGTGCCAGCAGTTTCTGGGGCGGTCACTATGGCTACACCTTC. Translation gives CASSFWGGHYGYTF.

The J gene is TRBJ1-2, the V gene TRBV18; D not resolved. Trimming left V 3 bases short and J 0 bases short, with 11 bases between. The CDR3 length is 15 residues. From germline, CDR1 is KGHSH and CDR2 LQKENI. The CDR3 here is CASSPVTESNYGYTF. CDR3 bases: TGTGCCAGCTCACCTGTAACAGAGTCTAACTATGGCTACACCTTC.

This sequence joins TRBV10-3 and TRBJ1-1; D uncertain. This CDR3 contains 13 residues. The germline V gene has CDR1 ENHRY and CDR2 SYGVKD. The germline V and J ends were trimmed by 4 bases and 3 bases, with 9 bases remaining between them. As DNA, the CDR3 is TGTGCCATCAGTGTAACTCGGGACACTGAAGCTTTCTTT. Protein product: CAISVTRDTEAFF.

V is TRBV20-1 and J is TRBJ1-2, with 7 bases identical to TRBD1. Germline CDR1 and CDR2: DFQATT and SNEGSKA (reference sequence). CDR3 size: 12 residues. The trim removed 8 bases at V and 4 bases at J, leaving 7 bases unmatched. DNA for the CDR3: TGCAGTACAGGACAGGACGTCTATGGCTACACCTTC. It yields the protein CSTGQDVYGYTF.

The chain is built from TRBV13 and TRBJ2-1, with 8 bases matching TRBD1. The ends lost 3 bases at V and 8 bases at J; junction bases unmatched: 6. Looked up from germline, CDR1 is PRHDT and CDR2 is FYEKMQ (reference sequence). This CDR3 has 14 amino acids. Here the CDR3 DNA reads TGTGCCAGCAGCTTCGCCCCCAGGGGGCATGAGCAGTTCTTC. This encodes CASSFAPRGHEQFF.

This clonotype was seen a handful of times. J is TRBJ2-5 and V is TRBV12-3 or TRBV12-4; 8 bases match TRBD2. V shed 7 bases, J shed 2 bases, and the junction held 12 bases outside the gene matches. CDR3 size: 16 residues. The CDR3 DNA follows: TGTGCCAGCAATCCCTCTAGCGGGTTAGTACAAGAGACCCAGTACTTC. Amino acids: CASNPSSGLVQETQYF.

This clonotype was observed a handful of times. CDR3 residues: CASSVWDSGGRRGDTQYF. The CDR3 nucleotides are TGTGCCAGCAGCGTCTGGGACAGCGGCGGGAGACGGGGGGATACGCAGTATTTT. This chain connects TRBV11-2 to TRBJ2-3, with D tentatively TRBD1 or TRBD2 (7 bases each). This CDR3 is 18 amino acids long. Germline V gives CDR1 SGHAT, CDR2 FQNNGV. With 5 bases removed from V and 6 bases from J, the gap between germline ends came to 27 bases.

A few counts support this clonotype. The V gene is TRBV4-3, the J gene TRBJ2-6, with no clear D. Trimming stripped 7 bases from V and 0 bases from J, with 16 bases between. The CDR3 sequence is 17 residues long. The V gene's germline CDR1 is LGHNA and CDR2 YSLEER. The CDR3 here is CASNQRESHSGANVLTF. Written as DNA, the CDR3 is TGCGCCAGCAACCAGCGCGAATCACACTCTGGGGCCAACGTCCTGACTTTC.

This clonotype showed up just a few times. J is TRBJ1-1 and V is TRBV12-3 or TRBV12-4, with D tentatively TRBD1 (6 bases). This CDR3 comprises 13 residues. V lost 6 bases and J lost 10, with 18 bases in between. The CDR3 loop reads CASRWSGGEVAFF. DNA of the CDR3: TGTGCCAGCAGATGGTCGGGGGGCGAGGTAGCTTTCTTT.

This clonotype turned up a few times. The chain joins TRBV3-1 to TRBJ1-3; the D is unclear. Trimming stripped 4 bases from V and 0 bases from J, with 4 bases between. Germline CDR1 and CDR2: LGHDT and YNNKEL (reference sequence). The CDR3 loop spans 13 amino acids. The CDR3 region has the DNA TGTGCCAGCAGCCGGGGCTCTGGAAACACCATATATTTT. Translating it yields CASSRGSGNTIYF.

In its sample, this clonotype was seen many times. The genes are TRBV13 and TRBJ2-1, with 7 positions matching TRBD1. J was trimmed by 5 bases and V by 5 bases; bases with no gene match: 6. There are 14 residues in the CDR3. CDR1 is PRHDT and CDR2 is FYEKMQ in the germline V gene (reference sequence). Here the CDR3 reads CASSREGTDNEQFF. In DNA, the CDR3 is TGTGCCAGCAGCCGAGAGGGGACAGACAATGAGCAGTTCTTC.

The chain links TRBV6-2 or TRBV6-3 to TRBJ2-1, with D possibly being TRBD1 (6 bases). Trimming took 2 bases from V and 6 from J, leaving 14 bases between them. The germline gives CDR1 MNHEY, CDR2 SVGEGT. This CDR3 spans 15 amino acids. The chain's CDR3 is CASSYTHTGSNEQFF. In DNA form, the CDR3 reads TGTGCCAGCAGTTACACGCACACAGGGTCCAATGAGCAGTTCTTC.

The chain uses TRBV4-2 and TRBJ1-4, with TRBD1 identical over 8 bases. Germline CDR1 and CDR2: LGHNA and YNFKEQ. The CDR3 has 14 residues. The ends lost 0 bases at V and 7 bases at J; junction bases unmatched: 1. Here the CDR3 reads CASSQDRGREKLFF. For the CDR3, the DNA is TGTGCCAGCAGCCAAGACAGGGGGCGTGAAAAACTGTTTTTT.

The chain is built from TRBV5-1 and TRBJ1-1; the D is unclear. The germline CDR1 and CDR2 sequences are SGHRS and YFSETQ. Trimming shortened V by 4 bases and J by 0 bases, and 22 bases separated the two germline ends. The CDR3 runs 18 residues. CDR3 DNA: TGCGCCAGCAGCCCCAGAGAAAGGGCCCGTCCTATGAACACTGAAGCTTTCTTT. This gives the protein CASSPRERARPMNTEAFF.

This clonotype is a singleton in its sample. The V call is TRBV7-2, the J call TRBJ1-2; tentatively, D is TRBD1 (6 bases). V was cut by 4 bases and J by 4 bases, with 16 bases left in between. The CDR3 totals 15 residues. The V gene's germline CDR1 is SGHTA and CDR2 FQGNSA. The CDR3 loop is CASSSQPTGRYGYTF. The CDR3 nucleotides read TGTGCCAGCAGCTCTCAGCCGACAGGCCGCTATGGCTACACCTTC. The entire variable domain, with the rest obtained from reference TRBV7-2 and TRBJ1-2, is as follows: GAGVSQSPSNKVTEKGKDVELRCDPISGHTALYWYRQSLGQGLEFLIYFQGNSAPDKSGLPSDRFSAERTGGSVSTLTIQRTQQEDSAVYLCASSSQPTGRYGYTFGSGTRLTVV.

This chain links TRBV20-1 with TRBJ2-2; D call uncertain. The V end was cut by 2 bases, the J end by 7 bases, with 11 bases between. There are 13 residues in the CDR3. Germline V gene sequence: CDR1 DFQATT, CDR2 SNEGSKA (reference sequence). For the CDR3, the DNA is TGCAGTGCTAGATCCGGGTTCAACGGGGAGCTGTTTTTT. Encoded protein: CSARSGFNGELFF.

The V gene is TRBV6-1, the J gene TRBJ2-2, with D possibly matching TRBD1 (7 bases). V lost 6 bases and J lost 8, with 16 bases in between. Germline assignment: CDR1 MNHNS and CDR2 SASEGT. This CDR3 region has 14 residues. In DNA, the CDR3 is TGTGCCAGCAGCGACAGGGTGGGGGGAGGGGAGCTGTTTTTT. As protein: CASSDRVGGGELFF.

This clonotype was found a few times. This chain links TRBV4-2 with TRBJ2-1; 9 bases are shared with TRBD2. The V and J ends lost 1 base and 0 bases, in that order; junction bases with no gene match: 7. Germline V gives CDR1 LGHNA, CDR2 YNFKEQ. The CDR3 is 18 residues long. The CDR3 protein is CASSQARYSGSSYNEQFF. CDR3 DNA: TGTGCCAGCAGCCAAGCTCGCTATAGCGGGAGCTCCTACAATGAGCAGTTCTTC.

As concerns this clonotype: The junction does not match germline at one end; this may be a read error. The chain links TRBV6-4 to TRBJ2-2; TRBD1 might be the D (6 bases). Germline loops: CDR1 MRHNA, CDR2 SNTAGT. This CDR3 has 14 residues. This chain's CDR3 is CASSQQGTTGDLFF. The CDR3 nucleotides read TGTGCCAGCAGTCAACAGGGTACCACCGGGGACCTGTTTTTT.

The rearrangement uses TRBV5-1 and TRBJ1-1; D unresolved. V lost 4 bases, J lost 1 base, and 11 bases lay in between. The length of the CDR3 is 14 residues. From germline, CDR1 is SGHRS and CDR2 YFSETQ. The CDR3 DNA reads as TGCGCCAGCAGCGTCACAGTCACGAACACTGAAGCTTTCTTT. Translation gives CASSVTVTNTEAFF. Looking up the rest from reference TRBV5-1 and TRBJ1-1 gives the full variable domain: KAGVTQTPRYLIKTRGQQVTLSCSPISGHRSVSWYQQTPGQGLQFLFEYFSETQRNKGNFPGRFSGRQFSNSRSEMNVSTLELGDSALYLCASSVTVTNTEAFFGQGTRLTVV.

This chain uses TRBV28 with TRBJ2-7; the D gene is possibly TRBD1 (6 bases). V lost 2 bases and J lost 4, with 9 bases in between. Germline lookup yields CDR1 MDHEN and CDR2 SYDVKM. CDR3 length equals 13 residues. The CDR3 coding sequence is TGTGCCAGCAGTTTACACCAGGGGTACGAGCAGTACTTC. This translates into CASSLHQGYEQYF.

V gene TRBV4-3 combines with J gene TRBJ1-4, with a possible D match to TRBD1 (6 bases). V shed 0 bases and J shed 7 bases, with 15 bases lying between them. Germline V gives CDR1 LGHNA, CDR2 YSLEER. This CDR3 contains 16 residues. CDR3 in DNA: TGCGCCAGCAGCCAAGATTTCCGGGGGCAGGGTGAAAAACTGTTTTTT. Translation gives CASSQDFRGQGEKLFF.